These T cell receptor beta chains were read from a single sample in a study of OX40 agonist ivuxolimab in advanced cancers. Clones were read by immunoSEQ multiplex PCR, and TCRdb kept only the in-frame ones, dropping some. The sample lists approximately 52,000 clones; about 84% were seen once. Sequencing used CD4+ or CD8+ T cells sorted from blood, obtained in a trial of the OX40 agonist ivuxolimab. Source of these receptors: an adult with an advanced solid tumor such as melanoma, head and neck, liver or kidney cancer. CDR3s include the opening cysteine and the closing phenylalanine or tryptophan. The order of the fields is J gene, clone size, V gene, D gene, CDR3 DNA, CDR3 protein. D genes are given only for firm matches. Clone size is shown for a subset of rows, as once, few, many or a class of expanded clone.

j_gene: TRBJ2-1
abundance: NA
v_gene: TRBV6-4
d_gene: TRBD1
CDR3nt: TGTGCCAGCAGCCGGGACAGTAGCTCCTACAATGAGCAGTTCTTC
CDR3aa: CASSRDSSSYNEQFF

j_gene: TRBJ1-5
abundance: NA
v_gene: TRBV6-4
d_gene: TRBD1
CDR3nt: TGTGCCAGCAGCGATTCCGGGACAGCAAATCAGCCCCAGCATTTT
CDR3aa: CASSDSGTANQPQHF

j_gene: TRBJ1-1
abundance: NA
v_gene: TRBV7-3
d_gene: TRBD1
CDR3nt: TGTGCCAGCAGCTTAGACCGGGACAGTCGTGAAGCTTTCTTT
CDR3aa: CASSLDRDSREAFF

j_gene: TRBJ2-5
abundance: once
v_gene: TRBV7-6
d_gene: NA
CDR3nt: TGTGCCAGCAGCTCAATGTTCCAAGAGACCCAGTACTTC
CDR3aa: CASSSMFQETQYF

j_gene: TRBJ1-5
abundance: NA
v_gene: TRBV21-1
d_gene: NA
CDR3nt: TGTGCCAGCAGCGGCCGGGACAGGCCTAGCAATCAGCCCCAGCATTTT
CDR3aa: CASSGRDRPSNQPQHF

j_gene: TRBJ2-7
abundance: NA
v_gene: TRBV5-6
d_gene: NA
CDR3nt: TGTGCCAGCGGGTCCTACGAGCAGTACTTC
CDR3aa: CASGSYEQYF

j_gene: TRBJ2-7
abundance: NA
v_gene: TRBV15
d_gene: NA
CDR3nt: TGTGCCACCAGCTGGGGGGCGGAAGACTACGAGCAGTACTTC
CDR3aa: CATSWGAEDYEQYF

j_gene: TRBJ2-3
abundance: NA
v_gene: TRBV6-1
d_gene: NA
CDR3nt: TGTGCCAGCACAAATTTCCGTAGCACAGATACGCAGTATTTT
CDR3aa: CASTNFRSTDTQYF

j_gene: TRBJ2-2
abundance: NA
v_gene: TRBV18
d_gene: NA
CDR3nt: TGTGCCAGCTCACCCAAGGGGGACACCGGGGAGCTGTTTTTT
CDR3aa: CASSPKGDTGELFF

j_gene: TRBJ1-5
abundance: few
v_gene: TRBV7-9
d_gene: NA
CDR3nt: TGTGCCAGCAGCTTACAGGATAATCAGCCCCAGCATTTT
CDR3aa: CASSLQDNQPQHF

j_gene: TRBJ2-5
abundance: NA
v_gene: TRBV4-1
d_gene: TRBD1
CDR3nt: TGCGCCAGCAGCCAAGAGGGGACAGGGGGAGAGACCCAGTACTTC
CDR3aa: CASSQEGTGGETQYF

j_gene: TRBJ2-3
abundance: NA
v_gene: TRBV4-1
d_gene: NA
CDR3nt: TGCGCCAGCAGCCAATCCGTAGGGGCAGATACGCAGTATTTT
CDR3aa: CASSQSVGADTQYF

j_gene: TRBJ2-2
abundance: once
v_gene: TRBV7-9
d_gene: TRBD1
CDR3nt: TGTGCCAGCAGCGTTGGGACAGGGAACACCGGGGAGCTGTTTTTT
CDR3aa: CASSVGTGNTGELFF

j_gene: TRBJ1-6
abundance: NA
v_gene: TRBV4-2
d_gene: NA
CDR3nt: TGTGCCAGCAGCCAAGATGCCAGAAATAATTCACCCCTCCACTTT
CDR3aa: CASSQDARNNSPLHF

j_gene: TRBJ2-3
abundance: NA
v_gene: TRBV6-6
d_gene: TRBD2
CDR3nt: TGTGCCAGCAGTGGCGGGACTAGCGGCACAGATACGCAGTATTTT
CDR3aa: CASSGGTSGTDTQYF

j_gene: TRBJ2-5
abundance: NA
v_gene: TRBV7-6
d_gene: NA
CDR3nt: TGTGCCAGCAGCTTAGAATCCAGGGTTTTGGGGGAGCAGTACTTC
CDR3aa: CASSLESRVLGEQYF

j_gene: TRBJ2-3
abundance: NA
v_gene: TRBV7-3
d_gene: NA
CDR3nt: TGTGCCAGCAGCCCAGGCGCGAGCTTGGATACGCAGTATTTT
CDR3aa: CASSPGASLDTQYF

j_gene: TRBJ2-3
abundance: NA
v_gene: TRBV5-1
d_gene: TRBD2
CDR3nt: TGCGCCAGCAGCTTTCGGACTAGCGGCTTCCTTAGCACAGGTACGCAGTATTTT
CDR3aa: CASSFRTSGFLSTGTQYF

j_gene: TRBJ1-5
abundance: NA
v_gene: TRBV6-6
d_gene: NA
CDR3nt: TGTGCCAGCAGCCGCTCCGGTGGTAGCAATCAGCCCCAGCATTTT
CDR3aa: CASSRSGGSNQPQHF

j_gene: TRBJ1-2
abundance: NA
v_gene: TRBV7-2
d_gene: NA
CDR3nt: TGTGCCAGCAACATACGGGGGAACTATGGCTACACCTTC
CDR3aa: CASNIRGNYGYTF

j_gene: TRBJ2-5
abundance: NA
v_gene: TRBV9
d_gene: TRBD2
CDR3nt: TGTGCCAGCAGCCCCACTAGCGTCGGGGGGGAGACCCAGTACTTC
CDR3aa: CASSPTSVGGETQYF

j_gene: TRBJ2-4
abundance: NA
v_gene: TRBV6-5
d_gene: NA
CDR3nt: TGTGCCAGCAGTCTTTCCCAGGTCAACATTCAGTACTTC
CDR3aa: CASSLSQVNIQYF

j_gene: TRBJ2-1
abundance: NA
v_gene: TRBV7-2
d_gene: TRBD1
CDR3nt: TGTGCCAGCAGCTTAGTGGGGACAGTGGAGGATGAGCAGTTCTTC
CDR3aa: CASSLVGTVEDEQFF

j_gene: TRBJ1-3
abundance: NA
v_gene: TRBV7-9
d_gene: NA
CDR3nt: TGTGCCAGCAGGTCGACAGGTGGCACAGCTGGAAACACCATATATTTT
CDR3aa: CASRSTGGTAGNTIYF

j_gene: TRBJ2-2
abundance: NA
v_gene: TRBV7-3
d_gene: NA
CDR3nt: TGTGCCAGCAGCTTGGGTAGCGATAACACCGGGGAGCTGTTTTTT
CDR3aa: CASSLGSDNTGELFF

j_gene: TRBJ2-4
abundance: few
v_gene: TRBV5-6
d_gene: NA
CDR3nt: TGTGCCAGCCGCCGAGTGGGGGAGGAAAACATTCAGTACTTC
CDR3aa: CASRRVGEENIQYF

j_gene: TRBJ1-2
abundance: NA
v_gene: TRBV7-9
d_gene: NA
CDR3nt: TGTGCCAGCAGCGCAAACCTGGGTGGGAACTATGGCTACACCTTC
CDR3aa: CASSANLGGNYGYTF

j_gene: TRBJ2-2
abundance: once
v_gene: TRBV18
d_gene: NA
CDR3nt: TGTGCCAGCTCACTAGTAATCGGGACCGCGGGCACCGGGGAGCTGTTTTTT
CDR3aa: CASSLVIGTAGTGELFF